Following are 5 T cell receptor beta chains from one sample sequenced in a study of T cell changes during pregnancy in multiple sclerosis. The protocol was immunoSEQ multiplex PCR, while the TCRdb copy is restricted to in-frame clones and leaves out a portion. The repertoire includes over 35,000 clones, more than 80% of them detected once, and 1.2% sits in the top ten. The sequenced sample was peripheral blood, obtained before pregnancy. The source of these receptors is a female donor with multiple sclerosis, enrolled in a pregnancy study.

In DNA form, the CDR3 reads TGTGCCTGGGGGGGCCTGAACACTGAAGCTTTCTTT. Its protein product is CAWGGLNTEAFF. This rearrangement joins TRBV30 to TRBJ1-1; a possible D gene is TRBD1 (6 bases). Germline lookup yields CDR1 GTSNPN and CDR2 SVGIG (reference sequence). The CDR3 runs 12 residues. V shed 5 bases and J shed 0 bases, with 7 bases lying between them.

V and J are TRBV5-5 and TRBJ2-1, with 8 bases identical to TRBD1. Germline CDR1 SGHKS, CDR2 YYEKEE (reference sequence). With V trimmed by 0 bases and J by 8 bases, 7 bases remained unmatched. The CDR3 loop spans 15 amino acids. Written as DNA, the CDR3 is TGTGCCAGCAGCTTGGCATTAGGACAGGGCTATGAGCAGTTCTTC. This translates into CASSLALGQGYEQFF.

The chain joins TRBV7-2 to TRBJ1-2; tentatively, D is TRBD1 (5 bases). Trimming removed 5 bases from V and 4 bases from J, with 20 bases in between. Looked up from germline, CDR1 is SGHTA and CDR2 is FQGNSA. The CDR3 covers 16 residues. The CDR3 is CASSGPKGWELYGYTF. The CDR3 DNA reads TGTGCCAGCAGCGGTCCGAAGGGGTGGGAACTCTATGGCTACACCTTC. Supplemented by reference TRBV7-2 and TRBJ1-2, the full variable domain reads GAGVSQSPSNKVTEKGKDVELRCDPISGHTALYWYRQSLGQGLEFLIYFQGNSAPDKSGLPSDRFSAERTGGSVSTLTIQRTQQEDSAVYLCASSGPKGWELYGYTFGSGTRLTVV.

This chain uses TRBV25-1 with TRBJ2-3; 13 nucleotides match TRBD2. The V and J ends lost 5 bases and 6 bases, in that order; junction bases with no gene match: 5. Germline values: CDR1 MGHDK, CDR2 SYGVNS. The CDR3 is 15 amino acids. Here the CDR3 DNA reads TGTGCCAGCAGTAGGACTAGCGGGAGTTCTGATACGCAGTATTTT. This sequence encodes CASSRTSGSSDTQYF.

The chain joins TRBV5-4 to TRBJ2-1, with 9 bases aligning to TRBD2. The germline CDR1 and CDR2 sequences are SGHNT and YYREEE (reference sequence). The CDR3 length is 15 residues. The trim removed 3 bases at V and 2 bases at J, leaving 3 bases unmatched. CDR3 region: CASSSGTSTYNEQFF. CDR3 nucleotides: TGTGCCAGCAGCTCCGGGACTAGCACCTACAATGAGCAGTTCTTC.